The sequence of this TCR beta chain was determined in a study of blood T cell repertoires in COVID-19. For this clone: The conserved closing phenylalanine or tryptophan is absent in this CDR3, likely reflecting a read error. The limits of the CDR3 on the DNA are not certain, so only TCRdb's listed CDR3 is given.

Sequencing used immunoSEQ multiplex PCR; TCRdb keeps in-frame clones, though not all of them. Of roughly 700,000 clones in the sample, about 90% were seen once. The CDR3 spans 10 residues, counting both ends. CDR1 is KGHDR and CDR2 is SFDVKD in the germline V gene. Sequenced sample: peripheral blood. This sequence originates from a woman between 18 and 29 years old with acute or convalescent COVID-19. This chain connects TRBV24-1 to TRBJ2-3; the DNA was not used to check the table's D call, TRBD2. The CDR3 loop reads CATSDLQDYY.